This TCR beta chain was captured in a study of T cell responses to AZD1222 COVID-19 vaccine. Across the study: Second-dose groups at about 4 or about 12 weeks were pooled. Notes on the study in general: Donors were chiefly white British, with a greater number of females, and clonal diversity was perhaps underestimated. Increased Spike-specific TCR breadth and depth were observed after two AZD1222 doses. Nearly half of unique spike-specific TCRs reportedly avoided B.1.351 and B.1.1.7 mutated regions.

A remark on this clone: Its antigen is as yet unknown.

The ends were cut back, 5 bases at V and 0 bases at J, with 13 bases in the middle. The germline CDR1 and CDR2 sequences are LNHNV and YYDKDF (reference sequence). The CDR3 runs 15 residues. Using immunoSEQ multiplex PCR, the repertoire was profiled, and TCRdb retains in-frame clones only, with some absent. The sample lists some 160,000 clones; around 92% were seen once. V and J are TRBV15 and TRBJ1-2; D uncertain. This TCR derives from an adult in good health. The specimen comprised peripheral blood, sampled on day 0 of AZD1222 vaccination. CDR3 loop: CATSASLGSNYGYTF. CDR3 bases: TGTGCCACCAGCGCTAGTTTGGGGTCTAACTATGGCTACACCTTC.